These 22 T cell receptor beta chains were all obtained from the same sample, sequenced in a study of blood T cell repertoires in COVID-19. Only in-frame clones appear in the TCRdb table, and some are missing; sequencing was by immunoSEQ multiplex PCR. The sample contains tens of thousands of clones, roughly 79% of which appear only once. The sequenced sample consisted of peripheral blood. These receptors were obtained from a human donor in a cohort sampled during active COVID-19.

This clone was counted a single time. This rearrangement joins TRBV27 to TRBJ2-5; the match to TRBD1 covers 10 bases. The CDR3 totals 12 residues. The germline CDR1 and CDR2 sequences are MNHEY and SMNVEV (reference sequence). Here the CDR3 DNA reads TGTGCGACCGGACAGGGGGACGAGACCCAGTACTTC. Its protein product is CATGQGDETQYF.

The chain carries TRBV6-6 and TRBJ1-1; 7 bases are a match to TRBD1. The trim removed 5 bases at V and 5 bases at J, leaving 8 bases unmatched. There are 14 residues in the CDR3. Germline V CDR1 and CDR2: MNHNY, SVGAGI (reference sequence). CDR3 sequence: CASSKADRATEAFF. CDR3 DNA: TGTGCCAGCAGTAAGGCCGACAGGGCTACTGAAGCTTTCTTT.

This chain uses TRBV28 with TRBJ1-6; D is possibly TRBD1 (6 bases). The length of the CDR3 is 13 residues. V was pared by 7 bases and J by 3 bases, with 7 bases between. Germline V gene data show CDR1 as MDHEN and CDR2 as SYDVKM. The CDR3 protein is CASKGDYNSPLHF. CDR3 DNA sequence: TGTGCCAGCAAGGGGGACTATAATTCACCCCTCCACTTT.

This chain connects TRBV2 to TRBJ2-5, with 15 bases lining up with TRBD2. In germline, CDR1 is SNHLY, CDR2 FYNNEI. The CDR3 is 18 residues long. J was trimmed by 5 bases and V by 6 bases; bases with no gene match: 13. The CDR3: CASSPRTSGGAWSETQYF. CDR3 DNA: TGTGCCAGCAGCCCCAGGACTAGCGGGGGGGCCTGGAGCGAGACCCAGTACTTC.

The rearrangement links TRBV27 to TRBJ1-4; weak D call: TRBD1 (6 bases). Per germline, CDR1 MNHEY and CDR2 SMNVEV (reference sequence). This CDR3 comprises 15 residues. V shed 3 bases and J shed 4 bases, with 12 bases lying between them. The CDR3 DNA reads TGTGCCAGCAGTTTCGGGAGGGGGAGTAATGAAAAACTGTTTTTT. As protein: CASSFGRGSNEKLFF.

This clone was detected once. The genes are TRBV3-1 (or the pseudogene TRBV3-2) and TRBJ2-1, with 10 nucleotides matching TRBD1. V was pared by 6 bases and J by 4 bases, with 0 bases of the junction left unmatched. Germline CDR1 LGHDT, CDR2 YNNKEL (reference sequence). The CDR3 spans 13 residues. Here the CDR3 DNA reads TGTGCCAGCAGGGACAGGGGGTACAATGAGCAGTTCTTC. Its translation: CASRDRGYNEQFF.

This clone came up a few times. The J gene is TRBJ2-7, the V gene TRBV3-1 (or the pseudogene TRBV3-2); TRBD1 matches 12 bases. This CDR3 contains 14 residues. Trimming cost V 6 bases and J 7 bases; bases outside gene matches: 7. Germline-derived CDR1 and CDR2 are LGHDT and YNNKEL (reference sequence). This CDR3 reads CASSLGQGAGEQYF. CDR3 sequence (DNA): TGTGCCAGCAGTCTGGGACAGGGGGCGGGGGAGCAGTACTTC.

This clone showed up many times. The V gene is TRBV28, the J gene TRBJ2-2, with D perhaps matching TRBD1 (5 bases). Germline CDR1 is MDHEN and CDR2 is SYDVKM. Trimming shortened V by 10 bases and J by 0 bases, and 18 bases separated the two germline ends. The CDR3 is 16 residues long. The CDR3 nucleotides are TGTGCCACCGCATGGGGCTTTGGGGCGAACACCGGGGAGCTGTTTTTT. The encoded protein is CATAWGFGANTGELFF.

As regards this clone: An end of the junction does not agree with germline; a read error may underlie this. The chain uses TRBV2 and TRBJ2-7, with D hard to call. CDR3 length equals 13 residues. The V gene's germline CDR1 is SNHLY and CDR2 FYNNEI. CDR3 bases: TGTGCCAGCACTATTTTGAAGTCCTCCGAGCAGTACTTC. Translation gives CASTILKSSEQYF.

The chain combines TRBV10-3 with TRBJ1-2; 7 positions agree with TRBD1. Trimming at V came to 4 bases and at J to 2 bases, leaving 7 bases not matched to a gene. Germline assignment: CDR1 ENHRY and CDR2 SYGVKD. The CDR3 consists of 15 residues. The CDR3 protein is CAISVRTGVNYGYTF. In nucleotides, the CDR3 is TGTGCCATCAGTGTTCGGACAGGAGTGAACTATGGCTACACCTTC.

The rearrangement joins TRBV6-5 to TRBJ1-5, with a possible D match to TRBD1 (6 bases). The CDR3 spans 15 residues. Trimming cost V 5 bases and J 0 bases, with 11 bases left between them. Germline-derived CDR1 and CDR2 are MNHEY and SVGAGI. The CDR3 sequence is CASSTRGNSNQPQHF. The CDR3 DNA reads TGTGCCAGCAGTACCAGGGGAAATAGCAATCAGCCCCAGCATTTT.

The chain joins TRBV5-1 to TRBJ2-2; TRBD2 agrees at 14 bases. The CDR3 runs to 17 residues. The trim removed 2 bases at V and 4 bases at J, leaving 4 bases unmatched. CDR1 and CDR2 (germline): SGHRS, YFSETQ. The CDR3 loop reads CASSFGLAGGGTGELFF. Written as DNA, the CDR3 is TGCGCCAGCAGCTTCGGACTAGCGGGGGGTGGCACCGGGGAGCTGTTTTTT.

This chain uses TRBV6-5 with TRBJ2-3; D is undetermined. From germline, CDR1 is MNHEY and CDR2 SVGAGI. V was trimmed by 6 bases and J by 1 base, leaving 14 bases between them. There are 15 residues in the CDR3. CDR3 in amino acids: CASSTLGVGTDTQYF. CDR3 nucleotides: TGTGCCAGCAGCACATTAGGAGTGGGCACAGATACGCAGTATTTT.

This chain connects TRBV4-1 to TRBJ2-7; no definite D call. Germline V gives CDR1 MGHRA, CDR2 YSYEKL. The CDR3 contains 14 residues. Between the trimmed V and J ends, which lost 1 base and 6 bases, there was a span of 13 bases. CDR3 sequence: CASSQASTFSEQYF. CDR3 bases: TGCGCCAGCAGCCAAGCCAGTACCTTCTCCGAGCAGTACTTC.

This clone was detected once. V is TRBV6-5 and J is TRBJ1-2; maybe TRBD1 (5 bases). The germline gives CDR1 MNHEY, CDR2 SVGAGI. V was shortened by 6 bases and J by 7 bases, with 12 bases between the two germline ends. The CDR3 runs 12 residues. The CDR3 DNA reads TGTGCCAGCAGCCTCCGGGGGGGTGGCTACACCTTC. Its protein is CASSLRGGGYTF.

This clone turned up a few times. The chain uses TRBV19 and TRBJ1-4, with a tentative D call TRBD1 (5 bases). The germline CDR1 and CDR2 sequences are LNHDA and SQIVND (reference sequence). The CDR3 totals 14 residues. CDR3 sequence: CAANGGKLNEKLFF. For the CDR3, the DNA is TGTGCAGCTAACGGGGGGAAACTTAATGAAAAACTGTTTTTT. The full variable domain, its missing parts supplied by reference TRBV19 and TRBJ1-4, is DGGITQSPKYLFRKEGQNVTLSCEQNLNHDAMYWYRQDPGQGLRLIYYSQIVNDFQKGDIAEGYSVSREKKESFPLTVTSAQKNPTAFYLCAANGGKLNEKLFFGSGTQLSVL.

The chain employs TRBV5-4 and TRBJ2-5, with TRBD2 as a possible D gene (5 bases). The germline V gene has CDR1 SGHNT and CDR2 YYREEE (reference sequence). CDR3 length equals 14 residues. Trimming cost V 0 bases and J 5 bases, with 11 bases left between them. CDR3 bases: TGTGCCAGCAGCTTGGGGGGATCGGGGGAGACCCAGTACTTC. Translated, it gives CASSLGGSGETQYF. The complete variable domain, with remaining parts taken from reference TRBV5-4 and TRBJ2-5, reads ETGVTQSPTHLIKTRGQQVTLRCSSQSGHNTVSWYQQALGQGPQFIFQYYREEENGRGNFPPRFSGLQFPNYSSELNVNALELDDSALYLCASSLGGSGETQYFGPGTRLLVL.

A single count supports this clone. This chain uses TRBV6-6 with TRBJ2-1; perhaps TRBD2 as D (7 bases). The CDR3 has 15 amino acids. CDR1 is MNHNY, CDR2 SVGAGI, per germline (reference sequence). The germline V and J ends were trimmed by 7 bases and 5 bases, with 18 bases remaining between them. CDR3 nucleotide sequence: TGTGCCAGCACAAGAGGGGGGACTACAAACAATGAGCAGTTCTTC. It codes for CASTRGGTTNNEQFF.

The chain is built from TRBV5-1 and TRBJ2-3; 11 bases match TRBD2. The germline V gene has CDR1 SGHRS and CDR2 YFSETQ. J was trimmed by 5 bases and V by 0 bases; bases with no gene match: 5. CDR3 length equals 16 residues. Written as DNA, the CDR3 is TGCGCCAGCAGCTTGGCCGGGCTAGCGGGAGGAGATACGCAGTATTTT. It yields the protein CASSLAGLAGGDTQYF.

J is TRBJ2-2 and V is TRBV3-1 (or the pseudogene TRBV3-2); 10 bases line up with TRBD2. This CDR3 comprises 14 residues. The germline V gene encodes CDR1 LGHDT and CDR2 YNNKEL (reference sequence). With V trimmed by 8 bases and J by 4 bases, 4 bases remained unmatched. The CDR3 spells CASEAGGRTGELFF. The CDR3 coding sequence is TGTGCCAGCGAAGCGGGGGGGCGCACCGGGGAGCTGTTTTTT.

This clone came up many times. The chain recombines TRBV18 with TRBJ2-7; maybe TRBD1 (5 bases). Germline CDR1 is KGHSH and CDR2 is LQKENI. The CDR3 has 15 amino acids. Trimming left V 4 bases short and J 5 bases short, with 18 bases between. CDR3 DNA sequence: TGTGCCAGCTCACAGACCGTTCAGGGTCCCCACGAGCAGTACTTC. This gives the protein CASSQTVQGPHEQYF.

DNA for the CDR3: TGTGCCAGCAGTCATCCTGGGCCCTACAATGAGCAGTTCTTC. It specifies CASSHPGPYNEQFF. The chain has TRBV2 and TRBJ2-1; D is ambiguous. CDR1 and CDR2 (germline): SNHLY, FYNNEI. The ends were cut back, 5 bases at V and 2 bases at J, with 10 bases in the middle. CDR3 length: 14 residues.